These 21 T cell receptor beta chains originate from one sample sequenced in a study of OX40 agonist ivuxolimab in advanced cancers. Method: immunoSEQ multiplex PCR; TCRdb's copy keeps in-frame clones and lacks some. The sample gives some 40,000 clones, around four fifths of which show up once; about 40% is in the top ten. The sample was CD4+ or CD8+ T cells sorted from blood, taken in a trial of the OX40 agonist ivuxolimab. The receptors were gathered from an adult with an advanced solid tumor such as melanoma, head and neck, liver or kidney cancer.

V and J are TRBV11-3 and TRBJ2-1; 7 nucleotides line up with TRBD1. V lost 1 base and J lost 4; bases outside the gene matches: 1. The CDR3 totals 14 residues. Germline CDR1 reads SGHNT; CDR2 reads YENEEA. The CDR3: CASSLGGQYNEQFF. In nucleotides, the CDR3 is TGTGCCAGCAGCTTAGGGGGACAGTACAATGAGCAGTTCTTC.

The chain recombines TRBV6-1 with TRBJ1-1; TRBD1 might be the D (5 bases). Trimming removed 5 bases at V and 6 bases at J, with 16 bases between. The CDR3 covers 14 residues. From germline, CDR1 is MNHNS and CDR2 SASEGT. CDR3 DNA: TGTGCCAGCAGTAAAGACAGTTTTAGGGCTGAAGCTTTCTTT. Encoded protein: CASSKDSFRAEAFF.

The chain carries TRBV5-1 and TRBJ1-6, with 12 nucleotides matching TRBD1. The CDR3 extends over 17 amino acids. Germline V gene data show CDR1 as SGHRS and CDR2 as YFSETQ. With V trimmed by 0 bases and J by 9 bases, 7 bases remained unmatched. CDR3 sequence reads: CASSLGDRGRISSPLHF. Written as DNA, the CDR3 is TGCGCCAGCAGCTTGGGGGACAGGGGGCGGATAAGTTCACCCCTCCACTTT.

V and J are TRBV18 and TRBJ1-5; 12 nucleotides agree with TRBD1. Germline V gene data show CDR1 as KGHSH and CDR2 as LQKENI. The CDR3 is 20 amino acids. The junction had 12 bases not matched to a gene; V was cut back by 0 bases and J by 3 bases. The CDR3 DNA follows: TGTGCCAGCTCACCACCCCCGGGACAGGGGGCCCCTGGGAACAATCAGCCCCAGCATTTT. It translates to CASSPPPGQGAPGNNQPQHF. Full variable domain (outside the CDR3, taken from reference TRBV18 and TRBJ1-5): NAGVMQNPRHLVRRRGQEARLRCSPMKGHSHVYWYRQLPEEGLKFMVYLQKENIIDESGMPKERFSAEFPKEGPSILRIQQVVRGDSAAYFCASSPPPGQGAPGNNQPQHFGDGTRLSIL.

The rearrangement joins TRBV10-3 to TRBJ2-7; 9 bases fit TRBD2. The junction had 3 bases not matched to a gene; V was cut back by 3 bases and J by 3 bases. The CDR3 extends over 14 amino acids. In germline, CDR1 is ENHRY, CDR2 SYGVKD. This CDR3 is CAISEPRGGYEQYF. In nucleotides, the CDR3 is TGTGCCATCAGTGAACCGCGGGGGGGCTACGAGCAGTACTTC.

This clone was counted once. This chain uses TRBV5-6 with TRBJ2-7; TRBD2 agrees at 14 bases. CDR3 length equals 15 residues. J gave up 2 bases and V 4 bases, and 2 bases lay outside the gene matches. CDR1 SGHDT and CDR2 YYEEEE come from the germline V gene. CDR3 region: CASSRLAGGPYEQYF. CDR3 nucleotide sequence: TGTGCCAGCAGCCGACTAGCGGGGGGGCCCTACGAGCAGTACTTC.

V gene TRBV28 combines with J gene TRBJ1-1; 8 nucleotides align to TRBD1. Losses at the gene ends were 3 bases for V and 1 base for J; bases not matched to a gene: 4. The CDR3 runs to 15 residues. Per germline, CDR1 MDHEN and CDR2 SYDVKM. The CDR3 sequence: CASSFPGTGNTEAFF. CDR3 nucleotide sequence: TGTGCCAGCAGTTTCCCCGGGACAGGGAACACTGAAGCTTTCTTT.

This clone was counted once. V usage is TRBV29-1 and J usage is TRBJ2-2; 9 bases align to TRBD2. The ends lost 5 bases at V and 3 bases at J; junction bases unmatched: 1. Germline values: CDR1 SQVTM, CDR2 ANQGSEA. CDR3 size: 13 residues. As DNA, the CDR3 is TGCAGCGTTCGACTAGCGGACACCGGGGAGCTGTTTTTT. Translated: CSVRLADTGELFF.

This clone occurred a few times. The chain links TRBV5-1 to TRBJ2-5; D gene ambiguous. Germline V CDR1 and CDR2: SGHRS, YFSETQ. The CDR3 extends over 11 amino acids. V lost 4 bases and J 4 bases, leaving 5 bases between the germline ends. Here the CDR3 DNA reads TGCGCCAGCAGCCCGAGAGAGACCCAGTACTTC. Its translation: CASSPRETQYF.

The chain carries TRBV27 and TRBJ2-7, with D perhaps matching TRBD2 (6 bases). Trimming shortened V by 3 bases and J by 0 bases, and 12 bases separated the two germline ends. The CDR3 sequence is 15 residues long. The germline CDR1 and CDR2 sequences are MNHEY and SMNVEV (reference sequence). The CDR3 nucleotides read TGTGCCAGCAGTTTTGAGGCGGGACTCTCCTACGAGCAGTACTTC. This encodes CASSFEAGLSYEQYF.

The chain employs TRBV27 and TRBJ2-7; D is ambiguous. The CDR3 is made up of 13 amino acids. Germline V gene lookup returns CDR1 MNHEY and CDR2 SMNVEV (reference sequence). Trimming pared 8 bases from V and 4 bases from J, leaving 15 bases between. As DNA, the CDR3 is TGTGCCAGCGCTTTAAGTAATTGGTACGAGCAGTACTTC. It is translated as CASALSNWYEQYF.

The CDR3, as DNA: TGCGCCAGCAGCCCCACAATGAGCTCCTACAATGAGCAGTTCTTC. Amino acids: CASSPTMSSYNEQFF. This sequence joins TRBV5-1 and TRBJ2-1; D gene ambiguous. The CDR3 sequence is 15 residues long. The ends were cut back, 4 bases at V and 0 bases at J, with 11 bases in the middle. CDR1 SGHRS and CDR2 YFSETQ come from the germline V gene.

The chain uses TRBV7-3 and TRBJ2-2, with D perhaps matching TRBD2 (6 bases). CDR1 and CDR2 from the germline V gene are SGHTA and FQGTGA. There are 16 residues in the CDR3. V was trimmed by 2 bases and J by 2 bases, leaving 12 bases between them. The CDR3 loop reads CASSLGGALNTGELFF. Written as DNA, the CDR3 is TGTGCCAGCAGCTTAGGAGGGGCCCTTAACACCGGGGAGCTGTTTTTT.

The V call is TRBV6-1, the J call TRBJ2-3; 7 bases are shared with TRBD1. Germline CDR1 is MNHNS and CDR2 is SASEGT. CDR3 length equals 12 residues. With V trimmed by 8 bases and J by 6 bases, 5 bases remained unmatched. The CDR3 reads CASGKGADTQYF. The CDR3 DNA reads TGTGCCAGCGGAAAGGGGGCGGATACGCAGTATTTT.

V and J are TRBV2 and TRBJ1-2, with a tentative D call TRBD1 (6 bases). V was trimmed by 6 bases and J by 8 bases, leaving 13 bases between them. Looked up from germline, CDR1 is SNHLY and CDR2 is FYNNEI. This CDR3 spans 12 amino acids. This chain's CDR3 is CASRINRDGYTF. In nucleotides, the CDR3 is TGTGCCAGCAGGATAAACAGGGACGGCTACACCTTC.

The CDR3 bases are TGTGCCTGGAGGGGCTCTGGAAACACCATATATTTT. Translated: CAWRGSGNTIYF. The chain employs TRBV30 and TRBJ1-3; D is undetermined. Germline V gives CDR1 GTSNPN, CDR2 SVGIG (reference sequence). The CDR3 covers 12 residues. Trimming removed 3 bases from V and 0 bases from J, with 3 bases in between.

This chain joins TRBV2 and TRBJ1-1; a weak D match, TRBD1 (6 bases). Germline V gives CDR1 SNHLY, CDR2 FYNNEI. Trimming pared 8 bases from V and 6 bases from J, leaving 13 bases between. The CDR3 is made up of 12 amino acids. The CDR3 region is CASARGASEAFF. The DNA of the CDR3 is TGTGCCAGCGCCCGGGGGGCCTCTGAAGCTTTCTTT.

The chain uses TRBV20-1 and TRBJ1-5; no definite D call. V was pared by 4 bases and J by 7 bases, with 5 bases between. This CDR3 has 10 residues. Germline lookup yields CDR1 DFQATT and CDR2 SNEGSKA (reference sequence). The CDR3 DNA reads TGCAGTGCTAAGGGACAGCCCCAGCATTTT. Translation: CSAKGQPQHF.

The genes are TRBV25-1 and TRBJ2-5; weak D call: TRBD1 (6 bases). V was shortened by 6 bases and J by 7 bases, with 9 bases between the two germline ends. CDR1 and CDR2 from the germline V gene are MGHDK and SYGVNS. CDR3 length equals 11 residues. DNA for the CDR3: TGTGCCAGCAGGAGAGGGGGGACCCAGTACTTC. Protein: CASRRGGTQYF. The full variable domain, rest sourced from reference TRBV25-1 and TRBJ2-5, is EADIYQTPRYLVIGTGKKITLECSQTMGHDKMYWYQQDPGMELHLIHYSYGVNSTEKGDLSSESTVSRIRTEHFPLTLESARPSHTSQYLCASRRGGTQYFGPGTRLLVL.

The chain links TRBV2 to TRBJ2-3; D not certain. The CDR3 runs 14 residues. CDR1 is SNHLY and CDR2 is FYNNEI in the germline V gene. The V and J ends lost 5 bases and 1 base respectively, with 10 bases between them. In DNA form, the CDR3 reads TGTGCCAGCAGTTCCCCCGCGGGCACAGATACGCAGTATTTT. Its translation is CASSSPAGTDTQYF.

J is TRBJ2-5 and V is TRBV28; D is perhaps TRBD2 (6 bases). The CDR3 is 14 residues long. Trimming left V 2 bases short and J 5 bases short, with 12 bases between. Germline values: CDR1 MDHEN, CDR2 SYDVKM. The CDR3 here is CASSLPGETETQYF. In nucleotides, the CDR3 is TGTGCCAGCAGTTTACCGGGGGAGACGGAGACCCAGTACTTC.